This TCR beta chain was profiled in a study of vaccination and CD4 T cells after COVID-19 (dated by TCRdb to between 2021 and 2023). Regarding the research as a whole: Convalescent patients had a positive SARS-CoV-2 result on nasal swab PCR, and of these patients, under ten had mild disease and one had severe disease. Six males and four females were included in the convalescent cohort, with two Hispanic individuals, seven Caucasians, two Asians and one multiracial person represented. Culture stimuli were overlapping spike peptide pools from SARS-CoV-2 and from the common cold coronaviruses HCoV-NL63, HCoV-OC43 and HCoV-229E. A few convalescent patients were sampled both early after vaccination (day 14) and late after vaccination (days 161 to 241). As controls, cultures received a CEFX viral epitope pool (the positive control), an HIV-1 Nef peptide pool (the negative control), or no peptide at all. The time from the second vaccine dose to post-vaccine blood sampling had a median of around 72 days and ranged from about 12 to 250 days. Each participant got two doses of either the Pfizer-BioNTech BNT162b2 vaccine (n=8) or the Moderna mRNA-1273 vaccine (n=2). In ten to eleven COVID-19 convalescent patients and a few infection-naive healthy vaccine recipients, researchers compared the spike-specific CD4+ TCR repertoire from before mRNA vaccination with the repertoire from after. Post-COVID blood samples were collected from convalescent patients a median of approximately 93 days after diagnosis, with a range of about 30 to 161 days. On the study overall, not on this receptor specifically: Nearly all vaccine-specific clones in convalescent patients (304 of 307) were mono-reactive for SARS-CoV-2 spike rather than cross-reactive with common cold coronaviruses. Among convalescent patients, a median about 87% of the SARS-CoV-2-reactive clones seen after vaccination appeared only after vaccination, which suggests priming specific to the vaccine. An increase in the median number of SARS-CoV-2-reactive clonotypes from 20 to 25 after infection to 38 after vaccination was observed, but the change was not found to be significant. Only a relatively small number of convalescent patients were included in the study, and early timepoints following natural infection were not analyzed.

CDR1 is given as WNHNN and CDR2 as SYGVQD, both from the germline V gene (reference sequence). V is reduced by 6 bases and J by 7 bases, leaving a spacing of 15 bases between them. The CDR3 holds 14 amino acids from the cysteine to the phenylalanine. This entry keeps only the CDR3 DNA: 42 bases, framed from base 1. Note on this clonotype: Its antigen has not been determined. No quality values exist for individual bases; no much larger clone is one base distant.

Receptor libraries were prepared by PCR. DNA from cultured CD4+ T cells underwent TCR sequencing with the Oncomine TCR Beta short-read assay at the Johns Hopkins FTIC core. Genomic DNA was extracted from the cultured CD4+ T cells with the QIAamp micro DNA kit. Oncomine TCR Beta libraries from cultured CD4+ T cells were pooled with unique dual indexes and sequenced on an Illumina iSeq 100. As for the original processing: Non-productive sequences were removed, and CDR3s that did not start with C, did not end with F or W, or were shorter than 7 amino acids were discarded. Antigen-specific clonotypes were identified using the MANAFEST web application through comparison of peptide-stimulated wells with reference and other culture wells. Positive clones required FDR below 0.05, an odds ratio above 5, and productive frequency above 0.1% in at least two of three replicate wells. A clonotype was classed as cross-reactive if the clonotype showed significant expansion both in SARS-CoV-2 spike wells and in at least one common cold coronavirus spike condition. Using R version 3.6.1, CDR3 homology was evaluated through Levenshtein distances (stringdist) along with unrooted phylogenetic trees (ape). Using fastp at Q25 and MiXCR, TCRdb reprocessed the public reads and kept productive beta chains. Under each unique CDR3 protein, matching rows form one entry showing the most common genes and DNA. The V and J calls reflect TCRdb's pipeline rather than the authors' work. A total of 20,000 to 25,000 distinct CDR3 sequences appear in this sample, around two fifths of them only once. The ten largest clones take up 4.9% of the sample.

The sample's time point label, in plain terms: late sampling 161 to 241 days after vaccination in three convalescent patients. The treatment or condition label of this sample denotes: roughly nine-day PBMC culture with coronavirus spike peptide pools or control peptides (ViraFEST assay). The ViraFEST assay was used in the study, in which antigen-specific T cells were expanded with peptide pools and expanded clonotypes were subsequently identified by TCR sequencing. The positive SARS-CoV-2 PCR tests of the convalescent patients were dated from March to December 2020, before the Alpha, Beta and Delta variants emerged in the United States. Approximately 2.1 million PBMCs per well were cultured in IMDM with roughly 5% human AB serum and approximately 9.1 IU/ml IL-2, plus 10 ug/ml peptide pools. Half of the culture medium was replaced with fresh IL-2-containing medium on days 3 and 7. After 10 to 11 days of culture, CD4+ T cells were isolated by negative selection with the EasySep CD4+ T cell isolation kit. Ficoll-Paque Plus gradient centrifugation was used to isolate PBMCs from whole blood, and the isolated PBMCs were then either used fresh or cryopreserved at -140C. Culture conditions were generally each tested in triplicate wells.

This TCR was recovered from a human donor who had recovered from COVID-19. The receptor chain draws on TRBV10-1 and TRBJ2-2; D gene: possibly TRBD2, on 5 matching bases. This specimen consisted of CD4+ T cells from blood, cultured in vitro, obtained about 7 months after SARS-CoV-2 vaccination. The DNA sequence reads TGCGCCAGCAGCACCGGGATTTCCCTCGGGGAGCTGTTTTTT. Its protein is CASSTGISLGELFF.